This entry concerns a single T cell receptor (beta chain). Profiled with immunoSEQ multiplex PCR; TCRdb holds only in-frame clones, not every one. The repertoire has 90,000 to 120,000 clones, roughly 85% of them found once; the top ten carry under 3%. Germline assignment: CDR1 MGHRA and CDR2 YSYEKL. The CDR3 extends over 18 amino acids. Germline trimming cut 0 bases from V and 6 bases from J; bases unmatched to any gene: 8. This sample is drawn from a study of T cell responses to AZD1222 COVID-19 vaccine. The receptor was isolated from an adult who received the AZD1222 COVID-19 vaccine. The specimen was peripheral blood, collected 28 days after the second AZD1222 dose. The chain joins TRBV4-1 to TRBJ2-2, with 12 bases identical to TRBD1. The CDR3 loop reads CASSQEYPGQGASGELFF. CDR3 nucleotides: TGCGCCAGCAGCCAAGAATACCCGGGACAGGGGGCGTCCGGGGAGCTGTTTTTT.